Sequencing of this T cell receptor beta chain was carried out in a study of CD8 T cells in ankylosing spondylitis. Germline CDR1 reads SGHRS; CDR2 reads YFSETQ. The CDR3 length is 15 residues. Trimming took off 3 bases at V and 5 bases at J, with 16 bases between the two ends. TCRdb analysed the 5' RACE reads with MiXCR anew, one entry per CDR3 protein. The profile shows 100,000 to 150,000 distinct CDR3 sequences, over 10% of them singletons. The chain recombines TRBV5-1 with TRBJ2-3, with D possibly being TRBD1 or TRBD2 (5 bases each). This receptor was identified in a female donor with ankylosing spondylitis or in good health (not recorded which). Specimen: blood, either unsorted or a sorted T cell fraction (not recorded which). The CDR3 region has the DNA TGCGCCAGCAGCTCCCGAGGGACCAGTGGAGATACGCAGTATTTT. Its protein is CASSSRGTSGDTQYF.